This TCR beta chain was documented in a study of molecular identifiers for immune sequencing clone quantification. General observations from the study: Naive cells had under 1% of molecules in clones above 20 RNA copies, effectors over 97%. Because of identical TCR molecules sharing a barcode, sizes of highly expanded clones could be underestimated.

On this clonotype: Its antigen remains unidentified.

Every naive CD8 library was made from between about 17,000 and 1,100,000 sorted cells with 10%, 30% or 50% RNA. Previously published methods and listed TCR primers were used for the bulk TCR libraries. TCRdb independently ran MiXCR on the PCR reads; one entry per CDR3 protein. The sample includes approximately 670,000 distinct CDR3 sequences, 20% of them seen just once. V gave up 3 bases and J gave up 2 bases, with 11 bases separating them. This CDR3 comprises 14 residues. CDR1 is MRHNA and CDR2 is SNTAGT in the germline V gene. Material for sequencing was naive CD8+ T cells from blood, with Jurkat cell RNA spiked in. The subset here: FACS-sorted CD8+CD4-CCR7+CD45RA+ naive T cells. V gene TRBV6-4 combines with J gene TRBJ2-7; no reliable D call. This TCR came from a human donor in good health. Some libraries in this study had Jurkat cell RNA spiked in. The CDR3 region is CASSEHQGAYEQYF. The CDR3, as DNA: TGTGCCAGCAGTGAGCACCAAGGTGCCTACGAGCAGTACTTC.